This passage covers 24 T cell receptor beta chains from one sample sequenced in a study of blood T cells in healthy people across ages. It was with a sample-barcoded 5' primer and a J-beta primer mix that a second PCR of about 7 to 12 cycles was run. One entry per CDR3 protein results from TCRdb running MiXCR on the 5' RACE reads. The data show over 1,200,000 distinct CDR3 sequences, almost 60% seen once. Sequencing was carried out using blood. All receptors come from a man aged 18-30 years in good health.

The chain carries TRBV5-1 and TRBJ2-1; D is unresolved. The CDR3 is made up of 16 amino acids. Germline values: CDR1 SGHRS, CDR2 YFSETQ. V was trimmed by 0 bases and J by 0 bases, leaving 10 bases between them. The CDR3: CASSLGLPNSYNEQFF. The CDR3 DNA reads as TGCGCCAGCAGCTTGGGGCTACCGAACTCCTACAATGAGCAGTTCTTC.

This clonotype was seen just once. The J gene is TRBJ2-1, the V gene TRBV4-1; 15 nucleotides align to TRBD2. The trim removed 0 bases at V and 13 bases at J, leaving 19 bases unmatched. Per the germline V gene, CDR1 is MGHRA and CDR2 is YSYEKL. The CDR3 extends over 20 amino acids. DNA for the CDR3: TGCGCCAGCAGCCAAGATACATTGTGGGGACTAGCGGGGGGACAGCAGGTACAGTTCTTC. Translating it yields CASSQDTLWGLAGGQQVQFF.

This clonotype was recorded a few times. The genes are TRBV5-1 and TRBJ2-1; 9 nucleotides agree with TRBD2. Germline trimming cut 4 bases from V and 7 bases from J; bases unmatched to any gene: 6. The CDR3 loop spans 14 amino acids. The germline V gene encodes CDR1 SGHRS and CDR2 YFSETQ. For the CDR3, the DNA is TGCGCCAGCAGCCCTAGCGGGATTAGGAATGAGCAGTTCTTC. Translated, it gives CASSPSGIRNEQFF. The entire variable domain, with the rest obtained from reference TRBV5-1 and TRBJ2-1, is as follows: KAGVTQTPRYLIKTRGQQVTLSCSPISGHRSVSWYQQTPGQGLQFLFEYFSETQRNKGNFPGRFSGRQFSNSRSEMNVSTLELGDSALYLCASSPSGIRNEQFFGPGTRLTVL.

V is TRBV10-3 and J is TRBJ2-1; 9 bases are shared with TRBD2. This CDR3 spans 15 amino acids. Germline CDR1 ENHRY, CDR2 SYGVKD. Losses at the gene ends were 2 bases for V and 5 bases for J; bases not matched to a gene: 4. The CDR3 region is CAISERLAGNNEQFF. The CDR3 coding sequence is TGTGCCATCAGTGAGAGGCTAGCGGGGAACAATGAGCAGTTCTTC.

The chain employs TRBV7-9 and TRBJ2-7; 10 bases map to TRBD1. The end of the DNA is better explained by TRBJ2-1, so the J call may be wrong. CDR1 and CDR2 (germline): SEHNR, FQNEAQ (reference sequence). This CDR3 contains 15 residues. In DNA form, the CDR3 reads TGTGCCAGCAGCCACCCAAGGGACAGGGGAAATGAGCAGTTCTTC. Translation gives CASSHPRDRGNEQFF.

The rearrangement uses TRBV30 and TRBJ1-2, with 8 bases lining up with TRBD1. Trimming cost V 0 bases and J 3 bases; bases outside gene matches: 9. Germline V CDR1 and CDR2: GTSNPN, SVGIG (reference sequence). The CDR3 length is 16 residues. CDR3 nucleotides: TGTGCCTGGAGTGTATCTCCGACAGGGGTTTACTATGGCTACACCTTC. Its translation is CAWSVSPTGVYYGYTF.

This clonotype was seen a handful of times. The chain joins TRBV20-1 to TRBJ2-7; D might be TRBD2 (6 bases). Trimming removed 6 bases at V and 0 bases at J, with 15 bases between. Looked up from germline, CDR1 is DFQATT and CDR2 is SNEGSKA (reference sequence). The CDR3 is 14 residues long. The CDR3 region has the DNA TGCAGTGCCCTCGGGACTGCAAACTCCTACGAGCAGTACTTC. This sequence encodes CSALGTANSYEQYF.

The J gene is TRBJ2-4, the V gene TRBV25-1; D call uncertain. The J call may be wrong; the DNA end is better matched by TRBJ2-7. The CDR3 has 14 residues. Per germline, CDR1 MGHDK and CDR2 SYGVNS. CDR3 sequence: CASSDLNDAYEQYF. CDR3 DNA: TGTGCCAGCAGTGATTTAAACGACGCCTACGAGCAGTACTTC.

The V gene is TRBV10-3, the J gene TRBJ2-3, with 10 bases lining up with TRBD2. After removal of 6 bases from V and 0 bases from J, the junction contained 9 bases not matched to a gene. The CDR3 loop spans 17 amino acids. CDR1 and CDR2 from the germline V gene are ENHRY and SYGVKD. CDR3 amino acids: CAIRNGLAASSTDTQYF. CDR3 in DNA: TGTGCCATCAGAAACGGACTAGCGGCCTCTAGCACAGATACGCAGTATTTT.

V is TRBV3-1 and J is TRBJ2-4; D possibly corresponds to TRBD2 (6 bases). The DNA end favors TRBJ2-7, so the J call may be wrong. Germline V lookup: CDR1 LGHDT, CDR2 YNNKEL (reference sequence). This CDR3 comprises 14 residues. The CDR3 is CASSLSLSGYEQYF. The CDR3 nucleotides are TGTGCCAGCAGCCTTTCCCTTAGCGGCTACGAGCAGTACTTC.

Concerning this clonotype: The junction and the germline gene differ at one end; a read error may be behind it. This rearrangement joins TRBV20-1 to TRBJ2-1; possibly TRBD2 for D (6 bases). Germline V gene sequence: CDR1 DFQATT, CDR2 SNEGSKA (reference sequence). The CDR3 consists of 12 residues. The DNA of the CDR3 is TGCAGGGCTACGACTAGTAACAATGAGCAGTTCTTC. It is translated as CRATTSNNEQFF.

Only a few counts were recorded for this clonotype. The V and J genes are TRBV29-1 and TRBJ2-3; D call uncertain. Between the trimmed V and J ends, which lost 4 bases and 3 bases, there was a span of 17 bases. This CDR3 has 15 residues. Per the germline V gene, CDR1 is SQVTM and CDR2 is ANQGSEA. CDR3 coding DNA: TGCAGCGTTGTGCCCCCCACGAAAAGTACAGATACGCAGTATTTT. Its translation: CSVVPPTKSTDTQYF.

This sequence joins TRBV9 and TRBJ1-4; D gene unclear. The V gene lost 1 base and the J gene lost 8 bases, with 12 bases spanning the gap. The CDR3 has 14 residues. Germline CDR1 and CDR2: SGDLS and YYNGEE. CDR3 sequence reads: CASSVNSPAEKLFF. The CDR3 bases are TGTGCCAGCAGCGTAAATTCCCCAGCGGAAAAACTGTTTTTT.

V and J are TRBV12-3 or TRBV12-4 and TRBJ1-2, with 8 bases matching TRBD1. The V segment lost 6 bases and the J segment 8 bases; nucleotides outside the gene matches: 5. The CDR3 has 12 amino acids. CDR3 amino acids: CASSRGQGGYTF. CDR3 coding DNA: TGTGCCAGCAGCCGCGGACAGGGAGGCTACACCTTC.

To note about this clonotype: A much more abundant neighbour one base away suggests this may be a read error. This rearrangement joins TRBV20-1 to TRBJ2-1, with D tentatively TRBD2 (6 bases). This CDR3 is 13 amino acids long. V was clipped by 4 bases and J by 2 bases, with 9 bases between them. Germline V lookup: CDR1 DFQATT, CDR2 SNEGSKA (reference sequence). The CDR3 region has the DNA TGCAGTGCTAACCGGGAGCCCTACAATGAGCAGTTCTTC. It yields the protein CSANREPYNEQFF.

The CDR3 is CASSQELTSGGAWVETDTQYF. The CDR3, as DNA: TGCGCCAGCAGCCAAGAACTTACTAGCGGGGGGGCCTGGGTGGAGACAGATACGCAGTATTTT. The rearrangement uses TRBV4-3 and TRBJ2-3; 13 bases agree with TRBD2. The junction had 15 bases not matched to a gene; V was cut back by 0 bases and J by 3 bases. Germline CDR1 LGHNA, CDR2 YSLEER. CDR3 length: 21 residues.

The chain uses TRBV4-3 and TRBJ2-7; 7 bases align to TRBD2. The J segment lost 3 bases and the V segment lost 2 bases, leaving 4 bases of the junction unmatched. CDR1 LGHNA and CDR2 YSLEER come from the germline V gene. This CDR3 has 14 amino acids. The CDR3 nucleotides read TGCGCCAGCAGCCAAATGGCGGGAGACTACGAGCAGTACTTC. It translates to CASSQMAGDYEQYF.

Here the CDR3 DNA reads TGTGCCAGCAGTTTCGAACAGGGCATCGGATCCAAAAACATTCAGTACTTC. Its translation is CASSFEQGIGSKNIQYF. This chain links TRBV6-2 or TRBV6-3 with TRBJ2-4; D may be TRBD1 (6 bases). This CDR3 has 17 amino acids. V lost 4 bases and J lost 2, with 18 bases in between. Germline V CDR1 and CDR2: MNHEY, SVGEGT.

This clonotype showed up just once. The chain carries TRBV6-1 and TRBJ1-2, with D tentatively TRBD1 (6 bases). The germline V gene encodes CDR1 MNHNS and CDR2 SASEGT. V lost 1 base and J lost 0, with 9 bases in between. CDR3 length equals 15 residues. The CDR3 sequence is CASSEVDSANYGYTF. CDR3 sequence (DNA): TGTGCCAGCAGTGAAGTGGACAGTGCTAACTATGGCTACACCTTC.

V usage is TRBV12-3 or TRBV12-4 and J usage is TRBJ2-5; D is unresolved. Trimming cost V 4 bases and J 13 bases, with 16 bases left between them. The CDR3 has 12 residues. CDR3 region: CASSSGRSVLYF. The CDR3 DNA is TGTGCCAGCAGTTCAGGCAGGAGCGTGTTGTACTTC.

The V gene is TRBV28, the J gene TRBJ1-6; the D is unclear. Trimming pared 1 base from V and 0 bases from J, leaving 7 bases between. Germline CDR1 is MDHEN and CDR2 is SYDVKM. The CDR3 runs to 16 residues. CDR3 sequence (DNA): TGTGCCAGCAGTTTATCTGGGCACTCCTATAATTCACCCCTCCACTTT. It codes for CASSLSGHSYNSPLHF.

Details on this clonotype: The junction shows a germline mismatch at one end, possibly a read error. V and J are TRBV12-3 or TRBV12-4 and TRBJ2-4, with D hard to call. The length of the CDR3 is 14 residues. The CDR3 spells CAGSLQRAKNIQYF. CDR3 sequence (DNA): TGTGCCGGCAGTTTGCAACGAGCCAAAAACATTCAGTACTTC.

The V gene is TRBV7-9, the J gene TRBJ2-1; D is undetermined. The CDR3 covers 15 residues. Between the trimmed V and J ends, which lost 5 bases and 5 bases, there was a span of 16 bases. Germline V lookup: CDR1 SEHNR, CDR2 FQNEAQ (reference sequence). The CDR3 is CASSHEAIYHNEQFF. CDR3 DNA: TGTGCCAGCAGCCACGAAGCCATATACCACAATGAGCAGTTCTTC.

This chain connects TRBV5-1 to TRBJ2-6, with D perhaps matching TRBD1 (6 bases). CDR1 and CDR2 from the germline V gene are SGHRS and YFSETQ. The CDR3 length is 16 residues. The V gene lost 3 bases and the J gene lost 0 bases, with 10 bases spanning the gap. In nucleotides, the CDR3 is TGCGCCAGCAGCTCGCTAGGGGGCTCTGGGGCCAACGTCCTGACTTTC. Translation gives CASSSLGGSGANVLTF.